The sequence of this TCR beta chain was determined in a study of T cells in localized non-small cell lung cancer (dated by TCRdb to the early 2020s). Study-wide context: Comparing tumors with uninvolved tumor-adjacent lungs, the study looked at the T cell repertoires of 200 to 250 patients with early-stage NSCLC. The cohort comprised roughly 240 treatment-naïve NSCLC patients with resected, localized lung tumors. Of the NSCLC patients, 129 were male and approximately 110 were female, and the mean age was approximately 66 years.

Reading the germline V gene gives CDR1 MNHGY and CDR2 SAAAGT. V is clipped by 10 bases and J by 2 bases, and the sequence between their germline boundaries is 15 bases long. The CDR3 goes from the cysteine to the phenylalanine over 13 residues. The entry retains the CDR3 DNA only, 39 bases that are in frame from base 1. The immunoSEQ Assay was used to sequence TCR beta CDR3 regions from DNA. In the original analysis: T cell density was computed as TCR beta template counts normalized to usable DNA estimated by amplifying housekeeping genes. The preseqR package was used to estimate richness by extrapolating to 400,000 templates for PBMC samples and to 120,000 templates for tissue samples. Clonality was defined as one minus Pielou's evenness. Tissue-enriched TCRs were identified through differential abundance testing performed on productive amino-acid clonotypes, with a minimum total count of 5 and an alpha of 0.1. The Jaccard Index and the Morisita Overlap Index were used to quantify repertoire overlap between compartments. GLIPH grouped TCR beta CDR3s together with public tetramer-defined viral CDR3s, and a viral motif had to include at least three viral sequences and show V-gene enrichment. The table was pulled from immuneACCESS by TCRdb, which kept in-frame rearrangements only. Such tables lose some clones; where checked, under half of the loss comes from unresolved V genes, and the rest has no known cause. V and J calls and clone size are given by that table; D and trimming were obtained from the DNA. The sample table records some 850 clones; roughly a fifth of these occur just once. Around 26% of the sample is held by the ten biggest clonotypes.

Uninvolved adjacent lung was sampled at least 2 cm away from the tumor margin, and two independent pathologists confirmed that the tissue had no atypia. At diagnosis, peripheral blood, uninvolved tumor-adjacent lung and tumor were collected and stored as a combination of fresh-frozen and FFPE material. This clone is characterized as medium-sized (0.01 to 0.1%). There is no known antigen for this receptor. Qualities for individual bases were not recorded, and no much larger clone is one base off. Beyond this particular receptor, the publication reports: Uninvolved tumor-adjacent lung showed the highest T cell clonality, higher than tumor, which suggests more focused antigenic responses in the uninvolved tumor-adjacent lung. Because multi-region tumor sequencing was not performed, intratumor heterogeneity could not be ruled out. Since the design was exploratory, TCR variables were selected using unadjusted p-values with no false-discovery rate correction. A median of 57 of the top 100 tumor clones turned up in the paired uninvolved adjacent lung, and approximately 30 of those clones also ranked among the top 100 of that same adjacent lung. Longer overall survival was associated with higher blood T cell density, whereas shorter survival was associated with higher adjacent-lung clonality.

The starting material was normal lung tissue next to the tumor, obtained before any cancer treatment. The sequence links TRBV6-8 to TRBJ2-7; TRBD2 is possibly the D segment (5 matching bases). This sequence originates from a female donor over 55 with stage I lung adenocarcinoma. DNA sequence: TGTGCCATCAGCGCGGGTCCTACCTACGAGCAGTACTTC. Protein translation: CAISAGPTYEQYF.